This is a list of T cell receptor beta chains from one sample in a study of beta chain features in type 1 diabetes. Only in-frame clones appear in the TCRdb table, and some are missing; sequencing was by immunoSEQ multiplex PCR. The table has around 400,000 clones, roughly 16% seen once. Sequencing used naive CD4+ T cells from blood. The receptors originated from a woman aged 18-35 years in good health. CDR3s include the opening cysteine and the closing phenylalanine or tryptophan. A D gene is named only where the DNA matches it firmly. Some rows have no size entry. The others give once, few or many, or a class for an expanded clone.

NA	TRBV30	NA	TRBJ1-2	TGTGCCTGGAGTGTATCAGGAAGGAATGGCTACACCTTC	CAWSVSGRNGYTF
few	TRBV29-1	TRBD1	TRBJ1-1	TGCAGCGTTGGGGATCCAGAGGACAGGGTCATGAACACTGAAGCTTTCTTT	CSVGDPEDRVMNTEAFF
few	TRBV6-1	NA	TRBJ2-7	TGTGCCACCAGAGTACAGGGGGGGGTCGAGCAGTACTTC	CATRVQGGVEQYF
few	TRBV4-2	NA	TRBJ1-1	TGTGCCAGCAGCAAAGAGCAGGGCAACGCTGAAGCTTTCTTT	CASSKEQGNAEAFF
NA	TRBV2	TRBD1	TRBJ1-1	TGTGCCAGGAGACGGACAGGGGGGAACACTGAAGCTTTCTTT	CARRRTGGNTEAFF
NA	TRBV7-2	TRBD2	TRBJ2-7	TGTGCCAGCAGCCTTTCGGGACTAGCGAACTTCGAGCAGTACTTC	CASSLSGLANFEQYF
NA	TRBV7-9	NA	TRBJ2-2	TGTGCCAGCAGCTTACGGGGTAACACCGGGGAGCTGTTTTTT	CASSLRGNTGELFF
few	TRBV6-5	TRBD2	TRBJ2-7	TGTGCCAGCAGACCCGCGGGTAGCGGGAGCGACGAGCAGTACTTC	CASRPAGSGSDEQYF
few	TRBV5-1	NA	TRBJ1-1	TGCGCCAGCAGCTTTGCAGTGAACACTGAAGCTTTCTTT	CASSFAVNTEAFF
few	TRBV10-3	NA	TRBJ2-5	TGTGCCGCATCAGAGACAGTCCAAGAGACCCAGTACTTC	CAASETVQETQYF
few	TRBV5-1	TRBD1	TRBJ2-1	TGCGCCAGCAGTTCGGACAGGGGGCAGTTTGAGCAGTTCTTC	CASSSDRGQFEQFF
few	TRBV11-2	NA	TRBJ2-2	TGTGCCAGCAGCTTAGTTCCCCCGGGCGGGGAGCTGTTTTTT	CASSLVPPGGELFF
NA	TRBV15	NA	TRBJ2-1	TGTGCCACCAGCAGACAAGACGAGACAGCGCGGCGTGAGCAGTTCTTC	CATSRQDETARREQFF
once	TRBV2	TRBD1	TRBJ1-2	TGTGCCAGCAGCGGGGACAGCCAGCGTTACTATGGCTACACCTTC	CASSGDSQRYYGYTF
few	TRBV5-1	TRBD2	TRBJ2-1	TGCGCCAGCAGCTCCGGGACTAGAGGGGGTGAGCAGTTCTTC	CASSSGTRGGEQFF
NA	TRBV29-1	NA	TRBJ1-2	TGCAGCGTTGAAGGAAGGGGTAAGGGCTATGGCTACACCTTC	CSVEGRGKGYGYTF
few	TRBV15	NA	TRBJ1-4	TGTGCCACCAGCAGGCTGGCGGGTCTTAATGAAAAACTGTTTTTT	CATSRLAGLNEKLFF
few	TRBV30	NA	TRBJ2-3	TGTGCCTGGAGTAGGACAACAGATACGCAGTATTTT	CAWSRTTDTQYF
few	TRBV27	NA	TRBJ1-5	TGTGCCAGCAGGAAGCGAGAGGGAAGCAATCAGCCCCAGCATTTT	CASRKREGSNQPQHF
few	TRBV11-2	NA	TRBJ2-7	TGTGCCAGCAGCTTAGGCCGGAGTCCTCACGAGCAGTACTTC	CASSLGRSPHEQYF
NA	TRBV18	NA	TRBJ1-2	TGTGCCAGCTCACCGGAGAGGAACTATGGCTACACCTTC	CASSPERNYGYTF
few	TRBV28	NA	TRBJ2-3	TGTGCCAGCAGTGAAACTAGAAAGACGGGTAAAAAGGGTACGCAGTATTTT	CASSETRKTGKKGTQYF
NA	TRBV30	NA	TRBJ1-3	TGTGCCTGGAGCCGGACAGCAACCTCTGGAAACACCATATATTTT	CAWSRTATSGNTIYF
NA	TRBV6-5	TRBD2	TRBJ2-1	TGTGCCAGCAGTTATGGGTCTAGCGGGAGTAACCATGAGCAGTTCTTC	CASSYGSSGSNHEQFF
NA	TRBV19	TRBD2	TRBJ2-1	TGTGCCAGTAAAATGGTAGCGGGAGCTGAGCAGTTCTTC	CASKMVAGAEQFF
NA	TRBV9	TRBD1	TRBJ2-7	TGTGCCAGCAGCATTTCGACAGGGGGCTACGAGCAGTACTTC	CASSISTGGYEQYF
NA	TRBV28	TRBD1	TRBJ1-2	TGTGCCAGCAGTCGCCCGGGACAGGGCGGCTACACCTTC	CASSRPGQGGYTF
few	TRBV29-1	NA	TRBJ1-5	TGCAGCGTTTCCCAAGTAGACGGGGTCGGGCAGCCCCAGCATTTT	CSVSQVDGVGQPQHF
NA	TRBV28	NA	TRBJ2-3	TGTGCCAGCAGTTTAAAGCGGACAGCCACAGATACGCAGTATTTT	CASSLKRTATDTQYF
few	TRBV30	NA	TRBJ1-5	TGTGCCTGGACCAGGGGATGGAATCAGCCCCAGCATTTT	CAWTRGWNQPQHF
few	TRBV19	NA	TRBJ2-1	TGTGCCAGTAGTATAGCGGGAGAATCCTACAATGAGCAGTTCTTC	CASSIAGESYNEQFF
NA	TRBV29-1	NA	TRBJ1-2	TGCAGCGTTGATGAGGGGGTGGCATCTGGCTACACCTTC	CSVDEGVASGYTF
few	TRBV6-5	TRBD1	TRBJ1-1	TGTGCCAGCAGATACGACAGGGCAATGAACACTGAAGCTTTCTTT	CASRYDRAMNTEAFF
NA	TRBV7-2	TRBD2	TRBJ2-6	TGTGCCAGCAGCTTTCCGGGAGGGACTGGGGCCAACGTCCTGACTTTC	CASSFPGGTGANVLTF
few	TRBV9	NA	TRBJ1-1	TGTGCCAGCAGCCCGAGGACAACAAGCAACACTGAAGCTTTCTTT	CASSPRTTSNTEAFF
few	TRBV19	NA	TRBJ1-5	TGTGCCAGTAGTACCCTTGGGACATATAGCAATCAGCCCCAGCATTTT	CASSTLGTYSNQPQHF
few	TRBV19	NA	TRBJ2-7	TGTGCCAGTAGTGAGGGACTCTTATCCTACGAGCAGTACTTC	CASSEGLLSYEQYF
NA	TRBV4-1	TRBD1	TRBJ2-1	TGCGCCAGCAGCCTGATAGTGGGACAGTTGGGCCATGAGCAGTTCTTC	CASSLIVGQLGHEQFF
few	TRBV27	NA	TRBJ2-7	TGTGCCAGCAGTTTTTACAGGGAGCCTTACGAGCAGTACTTC	CASSFYREPYEQYF
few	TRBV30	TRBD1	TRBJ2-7	TGTGCCTGCTCTCGACAGGGAAGCCTCGAGCAGTACTTC	CACSRQGSLEQYF
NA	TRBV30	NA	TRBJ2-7	TGTGCCTGGAGTCGGAGGGTGCACGAGCAGTACTTC	CAWSRRVHEQYF
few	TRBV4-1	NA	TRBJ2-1	TGCGCCAGCAGCCAAGTGCGAAGCGGTGCCTACAATGAGCAGTTCTTC	CASSQVRSGAYNEQFF
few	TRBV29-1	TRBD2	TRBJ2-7	TGCAGCGTTGGGGCGGGAGGGCCGGGGGAGCAGTACTTC	CSVGAGGPGEQYF
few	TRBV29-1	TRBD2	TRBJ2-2	TGCAGCGTGCGACTAGCCCAACCGAACACCGGGGAGCTGTTTTTT	CSVRLAQPNTGELFF
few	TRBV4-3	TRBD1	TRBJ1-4	TGCGCCAGCAGCCAGAACACAGGGGTAAATGAAAAACTGTTTTTT	CASSQNTGVNEKLFF
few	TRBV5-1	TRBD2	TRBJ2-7	TGCGCCAGCAGCTCAACGCTAGCGGGAGGCTCCTACGAGCAGTACTTC	CASSSTLAGGSYEQYF
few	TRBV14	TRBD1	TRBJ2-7	TGTGCCAGCAGCCCTGGGACAGGGAGCTACGAGCAGTACTTC	CASSPGTGSYEQYF
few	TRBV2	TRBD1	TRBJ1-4	TGTGCCAGCAGCCGGGACAGGGCTAATGAAAAACTGTTTTTT	CASSRDRANEKLFF